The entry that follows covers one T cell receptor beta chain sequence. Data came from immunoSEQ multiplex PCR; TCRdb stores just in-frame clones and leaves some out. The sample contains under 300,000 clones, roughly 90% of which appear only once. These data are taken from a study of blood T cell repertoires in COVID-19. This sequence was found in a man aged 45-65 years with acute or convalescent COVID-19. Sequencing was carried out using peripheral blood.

As DNA, the CDR3 is TGTGCCAGCAGCGAACGGACTAGGGGCACAGATACGCAGTATTTT. Its translation: CASSERTRGTDTQYF. The rearrangement joins TRBV11-2 to TRBJ2-3, with 7 bases that match TRBD2. V dropped 5 bases and J dropped 1; count of bases not matched to a gene: 6. The length of the CDR3 is 15 residues. From germline, CDR1 is SGHAT and CDR2 FQNNGV.